These 22 T cell receptor beta chains were all obtained from the same sample, sequenced in a study of Graves' ophthalmopathy and Graves' hyperthyroidism. Investigators amplified TCR beta CDR3 regions from RNA transcripts. First-round RT-PCR with HTBI primers preceded a second-round multiplex PCR. From the multiplex PCR reads, TCRdb called clonotypes with MiXCR, one entry per CDR3 protein. The repertoire includes roughly 1.1 million distinct CDR3 sequences, about 35% of them detected once, and approximately 12% sits in the top ten. The sequencing input was peripheral blood or thyroid tissue (not recorded which). The receptors were gathered from an adult man with Graves' hyperthyroidism.

This clonotype was seen only a few times. This chain links TRBV2 with TRBJ2-5; the D call may be TRBD1 or TRBD2 (5 bases each). The CDR3 consists of 13 residues. Germline V gene data show CDR1 as SNHLY and CDR2 as FYNNEI. V was trimmed by 7 bases and J by 5 bases, leaving 14 bases between them. CDR3 coding DNA: TGTGCCAGCATCGAGGGGCAAATGGAGACCCAGTACTTC. This sequence encodes CASIEGQMETQYF.

This clonotype occurred many times. V usage is TRBV10-3 and J usage is TRBJ1-1, with 7 positions matching TRBD1. CDR1 ENHRY and CDR2 SYGVKD come from the germline V gene. CDR3 length: 12 amino acids. Trimming removed 6 bases from V and 5 bases from J; junction bases left unmatched: 3. CDR3 amino acids: CAIRQGWTEAFF. CDR3 DNA sequence: TGTGCCATCAGACAGGGGTGGACTGAAGCTTTCTTT.

This clonotype was picked up many times. The chain has TRBV7-8 and TRBJ2-5; TRBD1 might be the D (6 bases). The V end lost 7 bases, the J end lost 11 bases, and 14 bases lay between the germline ends. The germline V gene encodes CDR1 SGHVS and CDR2 FQNEAQ. CDR3 length equals 11 residues. The CDR3 protein is CASIEGRGQYF. The DNA of the CDR3 is TGTGCCAGCATCGAAGGAAGGGGGCAGTACTTC.

At least ten counts were recorded for this clonotype. The rearrangement uses TRBV15 and TRBJ1-1; D call uncertain. The CDR3 contains 11 residues. V lost 4 bases and J lost 3, with 3 bases in between. From germline, CDR1 is LNHNV and CDR2 YYDKDF (reference sequence). CDR3 DNA: TGTGCCACCAGCACGTACACTGAAGCTTTCTTT. Translation: CATSTYTEAFF.

The chain is built from TRBV7-9 and TRBJ2-7; perhaps TRBD1 as D (7 bases). CDR3 length: 12 residues. The V and J ends lost 4 bases and 6 bases respectively, with 10 bases between them. Germline-derived CDR1 and CDR2 are SEHNR and FQNEAQ (reference sequence). CDR3 protein: CASSSEGAEQYF. In DNA form, the CDR3 reads TGTGCCAGCAGCTCGGAGGGGGCCGAGCAGTACTTC.

The CDR3 sequence: CASSLRTPASGQETQYF. The CDR3 coding sequence is TGTGCCAGCAGCTTACGCACTCCGGCTAGCGGGCAAGAGACCCAGTACTTC. The rearrangement links TRBV7-3 to TRBJ2-5; 8 bases line up with TRBD2. CDR1 and CDR2 (germline): SGHTA, FQGTGA. With V trimmed by 2 bases and J by 2 bases, 10 bases remained unmatched. CDR3 length: 17 residues.

This clonotype was recorded at least ten times. This rearrangement joins TRBV2 to TRBJ2-5; D unresolved. CDR1 and CDR2 (germline): SNHLY, FYNNEI. This CDR3 is 13 amino acids long. V shed 4 bases and J shed 0 bases, with 6 bases lying between them. CDR3: CASSVHNQETQYF. The CDR3 DNA reads as TGTGCCAGCAGTGTACACAACCAAGAGACCCAGTACTTC. The variable domain in full, with the rest retrieved from reference TRBV2 and TRBJ2-5, is EPEVTQTPSHQVTQMGQEVILRCVPISNHLYFYWYRQILGQKVEFLVSFYNNEISEKSEIFDDQFSVERPDGSNFTLKIRSTKLEDSAMYFCASSVHNQETQYFGPGTRLLVL.

The chain combines TRBV6-5 with TRBJ2-7; D uncertain. V lost 0 bases and J lost 3, with 9 bases in between. Germline assignment: CDR1 MNHEY and CDR2 SVGAGI. This CDR3 spans 14 amino acids. CDR3 nucleotides: TGTGCCAGCAGTTACTCGTTGGACGGCTACGAGCAGTACTTC. Residues: CASSYSLDGYEQYF.

This clonotype occurred many times. Here the CDR3 omits its conserved ending phenylalanine or tryptophan, so a read error is the likely source. The DNA is omitted, as the CDR3 cannot be located on it reliably, and the CDR3 follows TCRdb's listing. This chain joins TRBV7-9 and TRBJ2-6; the table's D call, TRBD1, has no DNA check behind it. Germline CDR1 is SEHNR and CDR2 is FQNEAQ (reference sequence). The length of the CDR3 is 8 amino acids, counting both ends. CDR3 sequence reads: CASSPGTS.

Many counts were recorded for this clonotype. The chain is built from TRBV4-3 and TRBJ2-7; D not resolved. The CDR3 extends over 15 amino acids. Germline loops: CDR1 LGHNA, CDR2 YSLEER. The V end lost 1 base, the J end lost 3 bases, and 13 bases lay between the germline ends. The CDR3 nucleotides are TGCGCCAGCAGCCAAGCCGCGACGACCTTCTACGAGCAGTACTTC. It specifies CASSQAATTFYEQYF.

This clonotype was detected a few times. This chain joins TRBV27 and TRBJ2-7; 7 nucleotides agree with TRBD2. Germline trimming cut 5 bases from V and 2 bases from J; bases unmatched to any gene: 9. The CDR3 runs to 15 residues. Germline CDR1 MNHEY, CDR2 SMNVEV (reference sequence). The CDR3: CASSPRGGETYEQYF. CDR3 bases: TGTGCCAGCAGTCCCCGGGGAGGGGAAACCTACGAGCAGTACTTC.

This clonotype was seen at least ten times. The rearrangement joins TRBV20-1 to TRBJ1-1; D is perhaps TRBD1 (5 bases). V shed 4 bases and J shed 7 bases, with 7 bases lying between them. CDR1 and CDR2 (germline): DFQATT, SNEGSKA (reference sequence). This CDR3 has 10 residues. The CDR3 DNA follows: TGCAGTGCTAAGAGGGGTGAAGCTTTCTTT. Amino acid sequence: CSAKRGEAFF.

The V call is TRBV10-3, the J call TRBJ1-6; 11 bases line up with TRBD1. V lost 4 bases, J lost 10 bases, and 6 bases stayed unmatched. There are 15 residues in the CDR3. Per the germline V gene, CDR1 is ENHRY and CDR2 is SYGVKD. CDR3 nucleotide sequence: TGTGCCATCAGTGGGACAGGGGGCATTGGATCACCCCTCCACTTT. It codes for CAISGTGGIGSPLHF.

In this sample, this clonotype turned up many times. The rearrangement joins TRBV2 to TRBJ2-7; 9 nucleotides match TRBD2. Germline CDR1 reads SNHLY; CDR2 reads FYNNEI. CDR3 length equals 17 residues. V lost 8 bases to trimming and J lost 2 bases; unmatched junction nucleotides: 16. CDR3 in DNA: TGTGCCAGCGACAGGCGGGGGGGCGGGACACAGACCTACGAGCAGTACTTC. This sequence encodes CASDRRGGGTQTYEQYF.

CDR3 coding DNA: TGTGCCAGCAGCTTGGGTAGGGGTCCCTTTGGCGAGCAGTACTTC. It specifies CASSLGRGPFGEQYF. The rearrangement joins TRBV5-8 to TRBJ2-7, with D possibly TRBD1 on 5 matching bases. The germline gives CDR1 SGHTS, CDR2 YDEGEE. V lost 0 bases and J lost 6, with 16 bases in between. This CDR3 comprises 15 residues. Together with reference TRBV5-8 and TRBJ2-7, the CDR3 gives the full variable domain: EAGVTQSPTHLIKTRGQQATLRCSPISGHTSVYWYQQALGLGLQFLLWYDEGEERNRGNFPPRFSGRQFPNYSSELNVNALELEDSALYLCASSLGRGPFGEQYFGPGTRLTVT.

This clonotype was seen ten or more times. The chain employs TRBV2 and TRBJ1-1, with D unclear. V was cut by 3 bases and J by 6 bases, with 14 bases left in between. Per germline, CDR1 SNHLY and CDR2 FYNNEI. The CDR3 consists of 14 residues. The CDR3 DNA is TGTGCCAGCAGTGAGTATGGACGTCCGTCTGAAGCTTTCTTT. The encoded protein is CASSEYGRPSEAFF.

The rearrangement links TRBV20-1 to TRBJ2-5; 8 bases line up with TRBD1. From germline, CDR1 is DFQATT and CDR2 SNEGSKA (reference sequence). The CDR3 loop spans 15 amino acids. The junction had 8 bases not matched to a gene; V was cut back by 0 bases and J by 5 bases. The CDR3 region is CSARDTQGARETQYF. The CDR3 DNA sequence: TGCAGTGCTAGAGATACCCAGGGGGCGCGGGAGACCCAGTACTTC.

With respect to this clonotype: Since a much larger clone is just one base distant, this may be a read error. The chain recombines TRBV10-3 with TRBJ1-2, with D possibly being TRBD1 (6 bases). From germline, CDR1 is ENHRY and CDR2 SYGVKD. CDR3 length: 14 amino acids. V was shortened by 6 bases and J by 3 bases, with 14 bases between the two germline ends. The chain's CDR3 is CAISARGGDYGYTF. The CDR3, as DNA: TGTGCCATCAGCGCCAGGGGAGGGGACTATGGCTACACCTTC.

The gene calls are TRBV2 and TRBJ2-7; 12 nucleotides agree with TRBD2. This CDR3 is 19 amino acids long. Germline V lookup: CDR1 SNHLY, CDR2 FYNNEI. J gave up 5 bases and V 5 bases, and 19 bases lay outside the gene matches. The CDR3 region is CASSPSGGAGTSGTHEQYF. The CDR3 bases are TGTGCCAGCAGTCCTAGCGGGGGGGCCGGGACTAGCGGTACCCACGAGCAGTACTTC.

The count of this clonotype is one. The chain is built from TRBV28 and TRBJ1-1; D is ambiguous. The CDR3 covers 17 residues. V lost 3 bases and J lost 2, with 19 bases in between. The germline gives CDR1 MDHEN, CDR2 SYDVKM. This chain's CDR3 is CASSFVHTGYRNTEAFF. DNA for the CDR3: TGTGCCAGCAGTTTTGTGCATACGGGGTATAGAAACACTGAAGCTTTCTTT.

The chain joins TRBV10-2 to TRBJ1-2, with TRBD1 matching 11 bases. J gave up 7 bases and V 6 bases, and 13 bases lay outside the gene matches. The CDR3 runs to 16 residues. Germline values: CDR1 WSHSY, CDR2 SAAADI. CDR3 region: CASSQEEGQGALGYTF. The CDR3 DNA sequence: TGCGCCAGCAGCCAAGAAGAAGGACAGGGGGCGCTTGGCTACACCTTC.

The V call is TRBV15, the J call TRBJ1-1; perhaps TRBD1 as D (5 bases). CDR1 and CDR2 (germline): LNHNV, YYDKDF (reference sequence). The V end was cut by 10 bases, the J end by 5 bases, with 17 bases between. This CDR3 has 13 residues. The CDR3 is CASSPTALTEAFF. The CDR3 DNA sequence: TGTGCCAGCTCACCGACAGCCCTAACTGAAGCTTTCTTT. The variable domain in full, completed from reference TRBV15 and TRBJ1-1, reads DAMVIQNPRYQVTQFGKPVTLSCSQTLNHNVMYWYQQKSSQAPKLLFHYYDKDFNNEADTPDNFQSRRPNTSFCFLDIRSPGLGDTAMYLCASSPTALTEAFFGQGTRLTVV.